The 21 T cell receptor beta chains below were found in one sample sequenced in a study of blood T cell repertoires in COVID-19. Method: immunoSEQ multiplex PCR; TCRdb's copy keeps in-frame clones and lacks some. The table lists roughly 250,000 clones, roughly 88% of them singletons. Sequencing used peripheral blood. The receptors derive from a human donor with COVID-19, enrolled during active disease. The donor label of this sample is uncertain.

J is TRBJ1-5 and V is TRBV5-5; tentatively, D is TRBD1 (5 bases). The germline V gene has CDR1 SGHKS and CDR2 YYEKEE (reference sequence). Trimming cost V 1 base and J 5 bases, with 10 bases left between them. The CDR3 totals 14 residues. The DNA of the CDR3 is TGTGCCAGCAGCTTGTTGGCAGGGCATCAGCCCCAGCATTTT. Encoded protein: CASSLLAGHQPQHF.

V and J are TRBV15 and TRBJ2-1; TRBD2 matches 7 bases. J lost 5 bases, V lost 0 bases, and 13 bases had no gene match. Germline assignment: CDR1 LNHNV and CDR2 YYDKDF (reference sequence). This CDR3 has 18 amino acids. CDR3 sequence: CATSREALAGPPDNEQFF. The CDR3 DNA is TGTGCCACCAGCAGAGAAGCATTAGCGGGCCCACCCGACAATGAGCAGTTCTTC.

The V gene is TRBV10-3, the J gene TRBJ1-1; possibly TRBD1 for D (6 bases). CDR1 is ENHRY and CDR2 is SYGVKD in the germline V gene. This CDR3 is built from 15 residues. Trimming left V 10 bases short and J 2 bases short, with 20 bases between. DNA of the CDR3: TGTGCCACTCAGAGGGCAGGGGAGTTAAACACTGAAGCTTTCTTT. Protein product: CATQRAGELNTEAFF.

This chain connects TRBV3-1 (or the pseudogene TRBV3-2) to TRBJ1-6; possibly TRBD1 for D (6 bases). The CDR3 sequence is 16 residues long. The germline V gene has CDR1 LGHDT and CDR2 YNNKEL (reference sequence). The ends were cut back, 4 bases at V and 0 bases at J, with 10 bases in the middle. In DNA form, the CDR3 reads TGTGCCAGCAGCCTCGGACAGAGCTCCTATAATTCACCCCTCCACTTT. This codes for CASSLGQSSYNSPLHF.

Remarks on this clone: The germline gene is not matched at one end of the junction; a read error may be the cause. This rearrangement joins TRBV5-4 to TRBJ2-3; D unclear. CDR1 is SGHNT, CDR2 YYREEE, per germline (reference sequence). This CDR3 is 13 amino acids long. CDR3: CASSARSTDTQYF. The CDR3, as DNA: TGTGCCAGCAGCGCTCGGAGCACGGATACGCAGTATTTT.

This chain links TRBV7-2 with TRBJ1-3; 8 bases match TRBD1. Germline values: CDR1 SGHTA, CDR2 FQGNSA. With V trimmed by 6 bases and J by 2 bases, 6 bases remained unmatched. The CDR3 runs to 15 residues. The CDR3 nucleotides are TGTGCCAGCAGTCCAGGGGGCGCCACTGGAAACACCATATATTTT. It yields the protein CASSPGGATGNTIYF.

This rearrangement joins TRBV7-2 to TRBJ1-4, with a weak D call TRBD1 (6 bases). Germline CDR1 SGHTA, CDR2 FQGNSA. The CDR3 spans 14 residues. V was pared by 6 bases and J by 8 bases, with 16 bases between. CDR3 nucleotide sequence: TGTGCCAGCAGGACAGGTTTGGGGCAGGAAAAACTGTTTTTT. Translating gives CASRTGLGQEKLFF.

This chain uses TRBV6-4 with TRBJ2-3; 12 nucleotides align to TRBD2. V was clipped by 5 bases and J by 4 bases; unmatched bases: 4. Per the germline V gene, CDR1 is MRHNA and CDR2 is SNTAGT. The CDR3 has 15 residues. CDR3 sequence reads: CASSKLAGGADTQYF. In DNA, the CDR3 is TGTGCCAGCAGTAAACTAGCGGGAGGTGCAGATACGCAGTATTTT.

This chain connects TRBV28 to TRBJ2-1; D gene uncertain. CDR1 is MDHEN, CDR2 SYDVKM, per germline. The CDR3 is 16 amino acids. Trimming removed 2 bases at V and 6 bases at J, with 17 bases between. The CDR3 reads CASSLRSQRDLNEQFF. The DNA for the CDR3 is TGTGCCAGCAGTTTAAGGTCACAGAGAGATCTCAATGAGCAGTTCTTC.

The genes are TRBV7-9 and TRBJ1-3; no clear D. The germline gives CDR1 SEHNR, CDR2 FQNEAQ (reference sequence). V gave up 5 bases and J gave up 1 base, with 3 bases separating them. The CDR3 runs to 12 residues. The CDR3 protein is CASSQSGNTIYF. In nucleotides, the CDR3 is TGTGCCAGCAGCCAGTCTGGAAACACCATATATTTT.

The gene calls are TRBV7-2 and TRBJ2-2; a weak D match, TRBD1 (6 bases). CDR1 SGHTA and CDR2 FQGNSA come from the germline V gene. The CDR3 covers 13 residues. V lost 5 bases to trimming and J lost 5 bases, with 9 bases between them. CDR3 coding DNA: TGTGCCAGCAGCCCACAGGGAACCGGGGAGCTGTTTTTT. Protein sequence: CASSPQGTGELFF.

Here the CDR3 DNA reads TGTGCCAGCAGCCAACGACAGGGGCCTAATGAAAAACTGTTTTTT. Protein product: CASSQRQGPNEKLFF. The chain is built from TRBV3-1 (or the pseudogene TRBV3-2) and TRBJ1-4; 8 bases line up with TRBD1. CDR1 and CDR2 (germline): LGHDT, YNNKEL (reference sequence). The ends lost 2 bases at V and 3 bases at J; junction bases unmatched: 2. The CDR3 covers 15 residues.

DNA of the CDR3: TGTGCCAGCAGCTCCCGTGGGGGGTCGTCGGTCACCGGGGAGCTGTTTTTT. Its translation is CASSSRGGSSVTGELFF. The gene calls are TRBV11-2 and TRBJ2-2; a possible D gene is TRBD2 (6 bases). Germline V gene data show CDR1 as SGHAT and CDR2 as FQNNGV. Trimming cost V 4 bases and J 4 bases, with 19 bases left between them. The CDR3 runs to 17 residues.

V and J are TRBV6-6 and TRBJ1-2, with a weak D call TRBD1 (6 bases). This CDR3 region has 14 residues. CDR1 and CDR2 (germline): MNHNY, SVGAGI (reference sequence). Trimming took 5 bases from V and 8 from J, leaving 18 bases between them. The CDR3 nucleotides read TGTGCCAGCAGTATGCAGGGGATTACCTTCGGCTACACCTTC. It yields the protein CASSMQGITFGYTF.

The chain links TRBV18 to TRBJ2-7, with 7 positions matching TRBD1. Germline V CDR1 and CDR2: KGHSH, LQKENI. Unmatched junction bases numbered 5, after V lost 3 bases and J lost 3 bases. This CDR3 has 14 amino acids. The CDR3 region is CASSPRDRLYEQYF. The CDR3 DNA reads as TGTGCCAGCTCACCCCGGGACAGACTCTACGAGCAGTACTTC.

The chain is built from TRBV6-2 or TRBV6-3 and TRBJ2-1; maybe TRBD1 (6 bases). V was clipped by 6 bases and J by 11 bases, with 14 bases between them. The CDR3 is made up of 12 amino acids. Germline values: CDR1 MNHEY, CDR2 SVGEGT. Here the CDR3 DNA reads TGTGCCAGCAGCCTTGGACAGTTGAAGCAGTTCTTC. It translates to CASSLGQLKQFF.

The V gene is TRBV6-1, the J gene TRBJ2-7; 11 bases are a match to TRBD2. V lost 4 bases, J lost 0 bases, and 8 bases stayed unmatched. CDR3 length equals 17 residues. CDR1 and CDR2 (germline): MNHNS, SASEGT. CDR3 residues: CASSGPGLAASSYEQYF. Written as DNA, the CDR3 is TGTGCCAGCAGTGGACCGGGACTAGCGGCGAGCTCCTACGAGCAGTACTTC.

The rearrangement joins TRBV27 to TRBJ1-5; 9 positions agree with TRBD1. J was trimmed by 3 bases and V by 0 bases; bases with no gene match: 6. The CDR3 totals 17 residues. Germline V lookup: CDR1 MNHEY, CDR2 SMNVEV (reference sequence). In DNA, the CDR3 is TGTGCCAGCAGTTTATCAGGGACAGGGACTCACAATCAGCCCCAGCATTTT. Translation gives CASSLSGTGTHNQPQHF.

The chain is built from TRBV7-3 and TRBJ1-2; D is uncertain. Trimming removed 2 bases from V and 8 bases from J, with 9 bases in between. Germline loops: CDR1 SGHTA, CDR2 FQGTGA. The CDR3 is 12 amino acids. The DNA for the CDR3 is TGTGCCAGCAGCTTACTGGGAGGCGGCTACACCTTC. Its protein is CASSLLGGGYTF.

The chain has TRBV11-1 and TRBJ2-7; maybe TRBD2 (6 bases). Germline V CDR1 and CDR2: SGHAT, FQDESV (reference sequence). The CDR3 is 14 residues long. V lost 1 base and J lost 0, with 7 bases in between. The CDR3 DNA is TGTGCCAGCAGCTTAGGGCGGGACTCCTACGAGCAGTACTTC. It translates to CASSLGRDSYEQYF.

Remarks on this clone: In the same sample, other DNA sequences code for this CDR3. The CDR3 reads CASSPGQGHTEAFF. CDR3 bases: TGTGCCAGCTCACCCGGACAGGGCCACACTGAAGCTTTCTTT. The V and J genes are TRBV18 and TRBJ1-1, with 8 bases that match TRBD1. CDR3 length: 14 amino acids. The junction had 3 bases not matched to a gene; V was cut back by 3 bases and J by 3 bases. CDR1 and CDR2 from the germline V gene are KGHSH and LQKENI.